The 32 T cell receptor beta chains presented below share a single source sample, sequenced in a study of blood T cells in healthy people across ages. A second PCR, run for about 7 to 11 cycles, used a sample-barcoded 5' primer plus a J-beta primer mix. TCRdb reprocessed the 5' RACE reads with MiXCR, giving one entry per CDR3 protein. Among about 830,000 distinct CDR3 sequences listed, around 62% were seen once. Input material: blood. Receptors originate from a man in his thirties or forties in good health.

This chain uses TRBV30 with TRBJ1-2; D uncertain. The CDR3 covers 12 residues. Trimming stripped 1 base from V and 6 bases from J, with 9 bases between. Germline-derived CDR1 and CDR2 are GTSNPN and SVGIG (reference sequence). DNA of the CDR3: TGTGCCTGGAGTGCTAGGGCAGATGGCTACACCTTC. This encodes CAWSARADGYTF.

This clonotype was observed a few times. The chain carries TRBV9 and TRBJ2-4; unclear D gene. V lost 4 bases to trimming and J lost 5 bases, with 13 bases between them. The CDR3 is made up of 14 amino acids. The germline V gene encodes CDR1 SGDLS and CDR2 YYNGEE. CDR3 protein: CASSPRVRENIQYF. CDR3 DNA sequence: TGTGCCAGCAGCCCCCGAGTCCGGGAAAACATTCAGTACTTC.

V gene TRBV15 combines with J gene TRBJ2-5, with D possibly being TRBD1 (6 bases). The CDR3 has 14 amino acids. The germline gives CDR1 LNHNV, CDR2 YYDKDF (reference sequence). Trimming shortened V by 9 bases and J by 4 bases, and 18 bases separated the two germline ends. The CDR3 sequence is CATIRSGDRETQYF. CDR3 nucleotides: TGTGCCACGATTAGATCAGGGGATCGAGAGACCCAGTACTTC.

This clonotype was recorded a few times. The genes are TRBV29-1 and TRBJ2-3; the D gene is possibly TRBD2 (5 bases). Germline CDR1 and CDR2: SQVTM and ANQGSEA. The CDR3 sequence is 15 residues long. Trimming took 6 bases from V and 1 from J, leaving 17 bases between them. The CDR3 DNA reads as TGCAGCGTGGAGGCCGTGCCCCTCGGCACAGATACGCAGTATTTT. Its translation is CSVEAVPLGTDTQYF.

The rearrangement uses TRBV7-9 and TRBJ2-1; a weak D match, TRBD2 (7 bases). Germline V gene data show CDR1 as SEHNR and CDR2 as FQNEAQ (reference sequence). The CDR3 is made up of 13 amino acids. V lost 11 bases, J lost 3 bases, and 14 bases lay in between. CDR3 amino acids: CAGGEGDYNEQFF. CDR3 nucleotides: TGTGCCGGGGGGGAGGGGGACTACAATGAGCAGTTCTTC.

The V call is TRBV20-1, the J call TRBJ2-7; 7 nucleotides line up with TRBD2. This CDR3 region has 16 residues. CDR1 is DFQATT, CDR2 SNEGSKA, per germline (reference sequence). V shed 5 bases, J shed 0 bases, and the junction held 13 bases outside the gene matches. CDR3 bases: TGCAGTGCTGCTCAACGGGAGGACACCGACTCCTACGAGCAGTACTTC. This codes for CSAAQREDTDSYEQYF.

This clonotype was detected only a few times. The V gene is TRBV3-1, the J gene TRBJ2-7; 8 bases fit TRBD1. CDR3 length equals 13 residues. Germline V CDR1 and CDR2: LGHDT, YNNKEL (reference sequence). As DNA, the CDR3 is TGTGCTACTCGGGCAGGGGGCCGCGACGAGCAGTACTTC. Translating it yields CATRAGGRDEQYF.

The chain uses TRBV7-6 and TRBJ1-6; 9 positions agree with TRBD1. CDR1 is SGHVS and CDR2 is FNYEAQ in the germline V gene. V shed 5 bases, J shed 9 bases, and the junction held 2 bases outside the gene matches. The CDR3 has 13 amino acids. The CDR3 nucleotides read TGTGCCAGCAGCGAGGACAGGGGTTCACCCCTCCACTTT. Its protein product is CASSEDRGSPLHF.

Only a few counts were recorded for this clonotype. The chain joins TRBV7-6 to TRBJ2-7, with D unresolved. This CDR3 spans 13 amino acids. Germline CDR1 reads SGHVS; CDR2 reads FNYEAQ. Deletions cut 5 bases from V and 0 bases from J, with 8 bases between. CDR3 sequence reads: CASSVADSYEQYF. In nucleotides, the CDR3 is TGTGCCAGCAGCGTGGCTGACTCCTACGAGCAGTACTTC.

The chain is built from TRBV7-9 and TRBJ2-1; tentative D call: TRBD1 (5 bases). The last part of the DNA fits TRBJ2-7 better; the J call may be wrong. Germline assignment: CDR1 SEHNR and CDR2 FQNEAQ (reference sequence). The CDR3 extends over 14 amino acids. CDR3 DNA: TGTGCCAGCAGCCCCGACAGAGAATGGTGGGAGCAGTACTTC. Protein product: CASSPDREWWEQYF.

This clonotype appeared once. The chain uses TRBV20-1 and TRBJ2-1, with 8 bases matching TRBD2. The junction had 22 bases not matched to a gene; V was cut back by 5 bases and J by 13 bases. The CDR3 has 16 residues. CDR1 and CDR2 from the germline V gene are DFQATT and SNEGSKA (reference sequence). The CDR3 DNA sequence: TGCAGTGCTCCCGATCTAAGCGGGACTAGAAGGGTGACCCAGTTCTTC. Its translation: CSAPDLSGTRRVTQFF.

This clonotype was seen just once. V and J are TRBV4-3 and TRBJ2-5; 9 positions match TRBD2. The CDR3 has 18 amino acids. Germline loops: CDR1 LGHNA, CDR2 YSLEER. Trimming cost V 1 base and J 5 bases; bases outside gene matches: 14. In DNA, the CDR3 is TGCGCCAGCAGCCAAGGCTGGGGGGAAGCGGGGGGATTGGAGACCCAGTACTTC. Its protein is CASSQGWGEAGGLETQYF.

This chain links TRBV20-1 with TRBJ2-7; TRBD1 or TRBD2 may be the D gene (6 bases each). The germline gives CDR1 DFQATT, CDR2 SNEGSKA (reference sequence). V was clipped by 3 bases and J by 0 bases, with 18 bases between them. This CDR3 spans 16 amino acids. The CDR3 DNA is TGCAGTGCTAGGTCGGGGGCGGGTAGGAGCTCCTACGAGCAGTACTTC. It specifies CSARSGAGRSSYEQYF.

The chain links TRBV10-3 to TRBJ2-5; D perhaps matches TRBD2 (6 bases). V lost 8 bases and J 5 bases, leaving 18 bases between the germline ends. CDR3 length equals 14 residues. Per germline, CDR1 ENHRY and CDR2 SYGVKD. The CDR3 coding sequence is TGTGCCATCCAAGAGGGAGGATTTGGGGAGACCCAGTACTTC. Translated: CAIQEGGFGETQYF.

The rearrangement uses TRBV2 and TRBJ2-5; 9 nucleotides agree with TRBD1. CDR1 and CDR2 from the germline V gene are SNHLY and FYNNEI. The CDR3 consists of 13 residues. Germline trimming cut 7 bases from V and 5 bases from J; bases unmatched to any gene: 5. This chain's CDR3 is CASTTGGAETQYF. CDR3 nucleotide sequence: TGTGCCAGCACAACAGGGGGCGCGGAGACCCAGTACTTC.

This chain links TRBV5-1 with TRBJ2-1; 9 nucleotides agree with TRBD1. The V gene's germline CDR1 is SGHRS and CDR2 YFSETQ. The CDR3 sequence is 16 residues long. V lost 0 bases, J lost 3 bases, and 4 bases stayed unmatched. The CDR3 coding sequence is TGCGCCAGCAGCTTGGGGGACAGGGAGATCTACAATGAGCAGTTCTTC. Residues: CASSLGDREIYNEQFF. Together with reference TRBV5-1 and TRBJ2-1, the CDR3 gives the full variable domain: KAGVTQTPRYLIKTRGQQVTLSCSPISGHRSVSWYQQTPGQGLQFLFEYFSETQRNKGNFPGRFSGRQFSNSRSEMNVSTLELGDSALYLCASSLGDREIYNEQFFGPGTRLTVL.

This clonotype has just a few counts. The CDR3: CASSHLAGGHNEQFF. The CDR3 nucleotides read TGTGCCAGCAGTCATCTAGCGGGGGGGCACAATGAGCAGTTCTTC. V gene TRBV12-3 or TRBV12-4 combines with J gene TRBJ2-1; TRBD2 agrees at 12 bases. The V gene end was trimmed by 5 bases and the J gene end by 5 bases; junction bases not matched to a gene: 4. This CDR3 region has 15 residues.

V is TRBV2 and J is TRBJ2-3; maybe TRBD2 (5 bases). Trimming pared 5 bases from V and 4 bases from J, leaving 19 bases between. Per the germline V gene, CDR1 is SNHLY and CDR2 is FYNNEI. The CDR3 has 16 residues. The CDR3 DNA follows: TGTGCCAGCAGTAATGACGGGATAAATTCGGCAGATACGCAGTATTTT. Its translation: CASSNDGINSADTQYF.

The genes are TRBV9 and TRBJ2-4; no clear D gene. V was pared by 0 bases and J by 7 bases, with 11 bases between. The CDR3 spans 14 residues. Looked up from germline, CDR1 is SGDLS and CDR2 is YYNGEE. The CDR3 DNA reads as TGTGCCAGCAGCGTAGGTGAGATAGGTAACATTCAGTACTTC. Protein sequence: CASSVGEIGNIQYF.

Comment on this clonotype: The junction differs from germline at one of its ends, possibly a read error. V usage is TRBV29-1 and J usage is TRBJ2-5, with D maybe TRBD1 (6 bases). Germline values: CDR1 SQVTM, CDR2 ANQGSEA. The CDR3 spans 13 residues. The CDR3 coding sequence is TGCGGCGTGGGGGCAGGGGATGGAGAGACCCAGTACTTC. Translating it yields CGVGAGDGETQYF.

CDR3 nucleotides: TGTGCCAGCAGCTTAGAGGGGGGGGTGTCCTGGTACAATGAGCAGTTCTTC. This encodes CASSLEGGVSWYNEQFF. The chain recombines TRBV7-2 with TRBJ2-1; D perhaps matches TRBD2 (7 bases). The ends were cut back, 1 base at V and 4 bases at J, with 17 bases in the middle. The CDR3 covers 17 residues. Germline V gene sequence: CDR1 SGHTA, CDR2 FQGNSA.

The CDR3 here is CSVGEEGEQYF. The DNA for the CDR3 is TGCAGCGTTGGGGAGGAAGGCGAGCAGTACTTC. The V gene is TRBV29-1, the J gene TRBJ2-7; possibly TRBD2 for D (6 bases). The CDR3 contains 11 residues. From germline, CDR1 is SQVTM and CDR2 ANQGSEA. The germline V and J ends were trimmed by 4 bases and 6 bases, with 10 bases remaining between them.

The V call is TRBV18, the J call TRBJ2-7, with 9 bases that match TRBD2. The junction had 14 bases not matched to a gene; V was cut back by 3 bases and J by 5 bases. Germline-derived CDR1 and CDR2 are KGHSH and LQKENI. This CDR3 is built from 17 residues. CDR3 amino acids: CASSPGFGGGAADEQYF. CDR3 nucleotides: TGTGCCAGCTCACCGGGGTTTGGCGGGGGGGCCGCTGACGAGCAGTACTTC.

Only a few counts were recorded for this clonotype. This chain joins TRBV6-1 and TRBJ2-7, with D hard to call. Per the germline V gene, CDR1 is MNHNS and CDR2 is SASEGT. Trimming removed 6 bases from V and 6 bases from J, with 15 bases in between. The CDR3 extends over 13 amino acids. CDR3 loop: CASRTPLSGEQYF. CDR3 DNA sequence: TGTGCCAGCAGGACACCGCTTTCGGGCGAGCAGTACTTC.

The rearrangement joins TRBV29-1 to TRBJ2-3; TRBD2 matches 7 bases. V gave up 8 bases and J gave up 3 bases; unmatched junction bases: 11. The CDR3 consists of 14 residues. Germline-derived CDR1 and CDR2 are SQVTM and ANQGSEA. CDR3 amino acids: CSSEGLGVTDTQYF. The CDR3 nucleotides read TGCAGCTCTGAAGGACTAGGGGTTACAGATACGCAGTATTTT.

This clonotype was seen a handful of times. The CDR3: CASSQPRTGGYEQYF. The CDR3, as DNA: TGTGCCAGCAGCCAACCCCGGACAGGAGGTTACGAGCAGTACTTC. V is TRBV3-1 and J is TRBJ2-7, with 7 bases matching TRBD1. The CDR3 is 15 amino acids. CDR1 is LGHDT, CDR2 YNNKEL, per germline (reference sequence). Germline trimming cut 2 bases from V and 4 bases from J; bases unmatched to any gene: 8.

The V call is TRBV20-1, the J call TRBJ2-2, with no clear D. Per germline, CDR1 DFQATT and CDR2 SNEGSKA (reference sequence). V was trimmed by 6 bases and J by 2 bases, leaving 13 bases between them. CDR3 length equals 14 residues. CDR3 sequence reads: CSANRVTNTGELFF. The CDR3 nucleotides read TGCAGTGCCAACAGAGTTACTAACACCGGGGAGCTGTTTTTT.

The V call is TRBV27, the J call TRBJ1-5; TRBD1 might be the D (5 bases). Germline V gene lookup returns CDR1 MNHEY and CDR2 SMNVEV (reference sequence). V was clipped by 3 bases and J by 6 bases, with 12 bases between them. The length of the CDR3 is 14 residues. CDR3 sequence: CASSFGGGGQPQHF. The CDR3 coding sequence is TGTGCCAGCAGTTTTGGGGGGGGAGGTCAGCCCCAGCATTTT.

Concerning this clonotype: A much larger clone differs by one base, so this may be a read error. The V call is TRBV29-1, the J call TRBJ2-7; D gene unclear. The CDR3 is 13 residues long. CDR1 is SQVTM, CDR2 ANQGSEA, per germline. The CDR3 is CSVSDGSSYGQYF. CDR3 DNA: TGCAGCGTTTCGGACGGATCCTCCTACGGGCAGTACTTC.

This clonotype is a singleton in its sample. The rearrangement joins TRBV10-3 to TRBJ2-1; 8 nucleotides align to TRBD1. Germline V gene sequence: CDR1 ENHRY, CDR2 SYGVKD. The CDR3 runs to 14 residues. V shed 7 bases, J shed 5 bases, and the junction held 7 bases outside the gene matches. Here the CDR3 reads CAITHGQGNNEQFF. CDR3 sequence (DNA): TGTGCCATCACTCACGGACAGGGTAACAATGAGCAGTTCTTC.

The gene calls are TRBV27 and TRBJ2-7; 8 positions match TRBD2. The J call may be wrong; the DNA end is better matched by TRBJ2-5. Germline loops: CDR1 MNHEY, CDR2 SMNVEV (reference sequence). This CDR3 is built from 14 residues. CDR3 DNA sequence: TGTGCCAGCAAATGGAGCGGGGGCGGCGAGACCCAGTACTTC. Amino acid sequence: CASKWSGGGETQYF.

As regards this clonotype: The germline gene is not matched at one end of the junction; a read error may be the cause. This CDR3 reads CANSPRHDLSYEQYF. The CDR3 DNA sequence: TGTGCCAACAGCCCCAGACACGACCTCTCCTACGAGCAGTACTTC. The chain uses TRBV7-3 and TRBJ2-7; D is undetermined. This CDR3 contains 15 residues. Germline V gives CDR1 SGHTA, CDR2 FQGTGA. Full variable domain (outside the CDR3, taken from reference TRBV7-3 and TRBJ2-7): GAGVSQTPSNKVTEKGKYVELRCDPISGHTALYWYRQSLGQGPEFLIYFQGTGAADDSGLPNDRFFAVRPEGSVSTLKIQRTERGDSAVYLCANSPRHDLSYEQYFGPGTRLTVT.